This T cell receptor beta chain was sequenced for a study of blood T cell repertoires in COVID-19. Overall study context: The United States, Italy and Spain provided the acute and convalescent COVID-19 samples. PBMCs, B-cell-depleted T cells, or T cells provided the cDNA or gDNA that made up the material.

J was trimmed by 3 bases and V by 4 bases; bases with no gene match: 4. The CDR3 is made up of 14 amino acids. CDR1 is SGHRS and CDR2 is YFSETQ in the germline V gene. Data came from immunoSEQ multiplex PCR; TCRdb stores just in-frame clones and leaves some out. The table has 55,000 to 80,000 clones, approximately 90% seen once. The genes are TRBV5-1 and TRBJ2-1; TRBD1 matches 7 bases. This clonotype originated in a man in his forties or fifties with acute or convalescent COVID-19. Source material: peripheral blood. CDR3 loop: CASSIQGYYNEQFF. In nucleotides, the CDR3 is TGCGCCAGCAGCATACAGGGGTACTACAATGAGCAGTTCTTC.